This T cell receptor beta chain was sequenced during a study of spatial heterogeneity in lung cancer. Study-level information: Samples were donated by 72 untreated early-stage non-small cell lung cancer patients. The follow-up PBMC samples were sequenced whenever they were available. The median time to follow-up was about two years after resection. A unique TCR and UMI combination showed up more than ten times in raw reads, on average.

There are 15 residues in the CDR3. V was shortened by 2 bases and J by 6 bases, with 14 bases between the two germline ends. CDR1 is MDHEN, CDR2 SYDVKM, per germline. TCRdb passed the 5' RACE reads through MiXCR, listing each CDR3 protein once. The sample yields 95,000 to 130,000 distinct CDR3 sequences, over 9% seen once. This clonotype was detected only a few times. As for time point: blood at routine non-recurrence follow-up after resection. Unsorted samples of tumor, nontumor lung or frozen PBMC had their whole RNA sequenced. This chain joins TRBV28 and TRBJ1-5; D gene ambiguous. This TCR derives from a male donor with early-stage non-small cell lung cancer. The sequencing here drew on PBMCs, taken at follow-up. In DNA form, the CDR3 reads TGTGCCAGCAGTTTAGGGCAAACCTATTCTCAGCCCCAGCATTTT. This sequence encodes CASSLGQTYSQPQHF.